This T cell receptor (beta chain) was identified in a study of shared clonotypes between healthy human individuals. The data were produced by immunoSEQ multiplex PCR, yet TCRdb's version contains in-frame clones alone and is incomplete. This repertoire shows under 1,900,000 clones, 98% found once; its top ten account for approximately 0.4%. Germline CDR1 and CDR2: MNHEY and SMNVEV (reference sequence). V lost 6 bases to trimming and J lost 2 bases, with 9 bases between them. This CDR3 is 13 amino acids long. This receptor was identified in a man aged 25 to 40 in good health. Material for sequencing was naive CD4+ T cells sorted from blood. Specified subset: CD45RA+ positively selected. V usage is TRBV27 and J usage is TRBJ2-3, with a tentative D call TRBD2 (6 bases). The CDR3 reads CASRRDLTDTQYF. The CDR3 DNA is TGTGCCAGCAGGCGGGACCTCACAGATACGCAGTATTTT.